This T cell receptor beta chain appears in the sequencing data of a study of Graves' ophthalmopathy and Graves' hyperthyroidism (dated by TCRdb to 2017 to 2018). The study in broad terms: Peripheral blood was collected before any treatment was given, at the time of initial diagnosis. The study used signatures of the TCR beta repertoire to tell Graves' ophthalmopathy apart from Graves' hyperthyroidism and to predict which patients would progress to ophthalmopathy. In total, approximately 130 blood samples were TCR-sequenced: approximately 42 ophthalmopathy, some 75 hyperthyroidism and some 17 hyperthyroidism-to-ophthalmopathy patients. A discovery set of 100 or so patients (43 ophthalmopathy, 55 to 65 stable hyperthyroidism) was enrolled to explore V-J signatures distinguishing ophthalmopathy from hyperthyroidism. An independent validation cohort comprised some 19 hyperthyroidism patients and 15 to 17 patients who later progressed from hyperthyroidism to ophthalmopathy. In about 6 hyperthyroidism patients, the T-cell repertoire of thyroid tissue was compared with the T-cell repertoire of blood. Following sampling, methimazole starting at 30 mg daily was administered to hyperthyroidism patients, and high-dose intravenous methylprednisolone was administered to ophthalmopathy patients. On the study overall, not on this receptor specifically: The 13-signature model separated ophthalmopathy from stable hyperthyroidism with approximately 90% sensitivity and roughly 84% specificity in cross-validation, and 80%/75% in the test set. Most expanded thyroid clonotypes with a frequency above 0.001 also appeared in blood, which suggests that blood repertoires may reflect the immune response in the thyroid. In validation, the model predicted ophthalmopathy progression with more than 70% sensitivity and 72.22% specificity; some twelve predicted patients were CT-confirmed with GO in a median of approximately six months. Sample size was not predetermined statistically, and investigators were not blinded to group allocation.

For repertoire sequencing, TCR beta CDR3 regions were amplified from RNA transcripts. The first round was an RT-PCR using HTBI primers with the Qiagen OneStep RT-PCR kit, and this first round was followed by a second-round multiplex PCR, then size selection and purification. The libraries underwent paired-end sequencing with 100 bp reads on an Illumina HiSeq2000. Per the source publication's procedure: SOAPnuke was used for read processing, and reads with adapters, uncalled bases, a mean Phred below 15, or no exact constant-primer or identifier match were discarded. COPE v1.2.5 was used to merge the high-quality paired reads. Clonotypes were defined as unique nucleotide sequences and were aligned to IMGT TRB V, D and J references using MiTCR v1.1. Analysis was restricted to V-J combinations with a frequency above 0.0001, which covered about 99% of repertoires. A TCR clonal expansion and chaos score per V-J combination was defined as the ratio of F50 clonal expansion to chaos observed in the TCRdist matrix. Welch's t-statistics and random forest were used to reduce features to 13 V-J combinations, which were fed into a naive Bayes classifier. Thyroid-blood repertoire similarity was quantified with the Morisita-Horn index. Through fastp at Q25 and MiXCR, TCRdb rebuilt clones from the public reads, retaining in-frame beta chains. Rows are combined by CDR3 protein, so each entry shows the most common genes and DNA. Clone size and V and J calls follow TCRdb, not the original study. The sample yields about 660,000 distinct CDR3 sequences; under 50% were counted once. The top ten clonotypes cover 3.3% of the sample.

Patients with ophthalmopathy had moderately to severely active disease, with a Clinical Activity Score of 3 or more, a NOSPECS grade of 4 or more, and a disease duration of less than 3 months. Anyone with other autoimmune diseases, uncontrolled infections, pregnancy or lactation was excluded from the study. Diagnosis was based on clinical symptoms, serum thyroxine, TRAb, thyroid ultrasound and orbital computed tomography. Ficoll-Paque density gradient centrifugation was used to isolate PBMCs from approximately 10 ml of fresh peripheral blood. Total RNA was extracted with Trizol reagent and quality-checked on an Agilent 2100 Bioanalyzer. In the case of this clonotype: No antigen is known for it. The record has no base qualities; no much larger clone is one base away.

There are 14 amino acids in the CDR3, from cysteine to phenylalanine inclusive. The kept DNA is CDR3 alone, 42 bases in frame from the first base. CDR1 and CDR2 were assigned from the germline V gene as ENHRY and SYGVKD. The germline V end is reduced by 6 bases and the J end by 2 bases; junction bases left unmatched: 3. The sequenced sample was peripheral blood. The sequence derives from an adult man with Graves' ophthalmopathy. This receptor chain uses TRBV10-3 and TRBJ1-5; 8 central bases correspond to TRBD1. The sequenced DNA is TGTGCCATCAGCCCGGGACAGGGCAATCAGCCCCAGCATTTT. Translation gives CAISPGQGNQPQHF.